Shown below are 9 T cell receptor beta chains from a single sample sequenced in a study of cytomegalovirus exposure and HLA in healthy donors. PCR was performed using 60 Vbeta and 13 Jbeta primers. Assay: immunoSEQ multiplex PCR; the TCRdb copy retains only in-frame clones and omits some. The sample data list 100,000 or so clones. What was sequenced was PBMCs. All receptors derive from a woman in her twenties or thirties in good health and CMV-seronegative.

The chain carries TRBV6-5 and TRBJ2-1; TRBD1 agrees at 8 bases. CDR1 MNHEY and CDR2 SVGAGI come from the germline V gene. Trimming cost V 6 bases and J 2 bases; bases outside gene matches: 6. This CDR3 has 15 amino acids. CDR3 region: CASSNTGGPYNEQFF. In DNA form, the CDR3 reads TGTGCCAGCAGCAATACAGGGGGACCCTACAATGAGCAGTTCTTC.

The rearrangement links TRBV7-9 to TRBJ2-2; 8 nucleotides agree with TRBD1. The V gene's germline CDR1 is SEHNR and CDR2 FQNEAQ (reference sequence). CDR3 length: 16 amino acids. The junction had 9 bases not matched to a gene; V was cut back by 5 bases and J by 4 bases. CDR3 bases: TGTGCCAGCAGCCCCACAGACAGGGGCGTCACCGGGGAGCTGTTTTTT. This sequence encodes CASSPTDRGVTGELFF.

This chain links TRBV5-1 with TRBJ1-1; 9 nucleotides line up with TRBD1. Germline lookup yields CDR1 SGHRS and CDR2 YFSETQ. After removal of 4 bases from V and 5 bases from J, the junction contained 6 bases not matched to a gene. The CDR3 contains 14 residues. The CDR3 coding sequence is TGCGCCAGCAGCGGGGGGACAGGGCTGACTGAAGCTTTCTTT. Residues: CASSGGTGLTEAFF.

This chain uses TRBV20-1 with TRBJ1-1; possibly TRBD1 for D (5 bases). Germline loops: CDR1 DFQATT, CDR2 SNEGSKA (reference sequence). The CDR3 sequence is 11 residues long. Trimming shortened V by 6 bases and J by 13 bases, and 18 bases separated the two germline ends. The CDR3 DNA follows: TGCAGTGCGGAAGAGCCCACAACAGGTTTCTTT. Protein product: CSAEEPTTGFF.

This sequence joins TRBV28 and TRBJ2-3; D is unclear. Trimming took 3 bases from V and 4 from J, leaving 5 bases between them. The CDR3 contains 12 residues. Germline V gene data show CDR1 as MDHEN and CDR2 as SYDVKM. Written as DNA, the CDR3 is TGTGCCAGCAGTTTTAGAGCAGATACGCAGTATTTT. This gives the protein CASSFRADTQYF.

Notes on this clone: At one end, the junction sequence differs from germline, possibly due to a read error. The chain couples TRBV6-4 to TRBJ2-6; maybe TRBD1 (6 bases). The CDR3 runs to 16 residues. Germline loops: CDR1 MRHNA, CDR2 SNTAGT. Here the CDR3 DNA reads TGTGCCAGTAGTGGGGGCCCCAGCTCTGGGGCCAACGTCCTGACTTTC. It translates to CASSGGPSSGANVLTF.

The CDR3 DNA reads as TGTGCCAGCAGCCTAGGGGGATTGAACACTGAAGCTTTCTTT. It yields the protein CASSLGGLNTEAFF. The gene calls are TRBV14 and TRBJ1-1; possible D gene TRBD1, 6 bases. Trimming took 4 bases from V and 0 from J, leaving 9 bases between them. This CDR3 has 14 residues. Germline V lookup: CDR1 SGHDN, CDR2 FVKESK.

The chain carries TRBV28 and TRBJ1-4; the match to TRBD1 covers 7 bases. V gave up 7 bases and J gave up 11 bases; unmatched junction bases: 10. This CDR3 is built from 13 residues. The germline V gene has CDR1 MDHEN and CDR2 SYDVKM. The CDR3 DNA sequence: TGTGCCAGCACCACCCCGGGCAGGGGGAAACTGTTTTTT. It encodes CASTTPGRGKLFF.

V gene TRBV19 combines with J gene TRBJ2-1, with 10 bases lining up with TRBD1. The germline V gene has CDR1 LNHDA and CDR2 SQIVND (reference sequence). The CDR3 consists of 15 residues. After removal of 5 bases from V and 10 bases from J, the junction contained 11 bases not matched to a gene. The CDR3, as DNA: TGTGCCAGTAGTTTGCCGGGACAGGGGATTCGGGAGCAGTTCTTC. Protein: CASSLPGQGIREQFF. Combining the CDR3 with reference TRBV19 and TRBJ2-1 gives the whole variable domain DGGITQSPKYLFRKEGQNVTLSCEQNLNHDAMYWYRQDPGQGLRLIYYSQIVNDFQKGDIAEGYSVSREKKESFPLTVTSAQKNPTAFYLCASSLPGQGIREQFFGPGTRLTVL.